This T cell receptor beta chain was sequenced for a study of blood T cell repertoires in COVID-19. Study-wide background: Spain, Italy and the United States supplied samples that represented acute and convalescent COVID-19. From T cells, B-cell-depleted T cells, or PBMCs came the material, which was cDNA or gDNA.

Germline lookup yields CDR1 SEHNR and CDR2 FQNEAQ (reference sequence). CDR3 length equals 18 residues. Deletions cut 3 bases from V and 0 bases from J, with 20 bases between. Authors' analysis steps: Amplification from reference gene primers served as the basis for estimated nucleated cell counts. Clones were sequenced by immunoSEQ multiplex PCR, and TCRdb holds only the in-frame ones, with some missing. The V and J calls and clone size were taken over from that table, and D and trimming were inferred from the DNA. The table lists tens of thousands of clones, approximately 90% of them singletons. The sequence came from a woman between 40 and 55 years old with active COVID-19. Sequenced sample: peripheral blood. The chain uses TRBV7-9 and TRBJ1-1; perhaps TRBD1 as D (6 bases). The CDR3, as DNA: TGTGCCAGCAGCTTTACCGCCGCGAGGGGACACATGAACACTGAAGCTTTCTTT. Amino acids: CASSFTAARGHMNTEAFF. The full variable domain, its missing parts supplied by reference TRBV7-9 and TRBJ1-1, is DTGVSQNPRHKITKRGQNVTFRCDPISEHNRLYWYRQTLGQGPEFLTYFQNEAQLEKSRLLSDRFSAERPKGSFSTLEIQRTEQGDSAMYLCASSFTAARGHMNTEAFFGQGTRLTVV.